The present T cell receptor (beta chain) was sequenced within a study of T cells in Graves' hyperthyroidism and ophthalmopathy. Amplified TCR beta CDR3 regions derived from RNA transcripts. First-round RT-PCR with HTBI primers amplified the TCR CDR3 region. Via MiXCR, TCRdb re-called the multiplex PCR reads, giving one row per CDR3 protein. The sample holds 300,000 to 450,000 distinct CDR3 sequences; around 25% are singletons and the top ten take about 70%. The germline gives CDR1 LGHDT, CDR2 YNNKEL (reference sequence). The CDR3 is 14 residues long. The germline V and J ends were trimmed by 0 bases and 0 bases, with 3 bases remaining between them.

The chain couples TRBV3-1 to TRBJ1-5; D is uncertain. Sequencing was performed on blood. This clonotype was sampled from a man aged 50 to 59 with Graves' hyperthyroidism. CDR3 bases: TGTGCCAGCAGCCAAGATTTTAGCAATCAGCCCCAGCATTTT. This translates into CASSQDFSNQPQHF.